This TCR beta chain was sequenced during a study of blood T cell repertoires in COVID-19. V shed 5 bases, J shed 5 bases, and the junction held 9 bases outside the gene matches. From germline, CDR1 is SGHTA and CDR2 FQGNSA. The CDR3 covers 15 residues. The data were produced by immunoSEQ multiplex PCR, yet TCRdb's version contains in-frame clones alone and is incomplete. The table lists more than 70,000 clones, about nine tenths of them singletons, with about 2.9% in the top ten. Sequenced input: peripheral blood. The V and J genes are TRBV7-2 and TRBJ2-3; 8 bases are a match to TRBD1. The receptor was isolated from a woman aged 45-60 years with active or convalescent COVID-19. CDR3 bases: TGTGCCAGCAGCCCTCCCCGGACAGGGAAAGATACGCAGTATTTT. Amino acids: CASSPPRTGKDTQYF.